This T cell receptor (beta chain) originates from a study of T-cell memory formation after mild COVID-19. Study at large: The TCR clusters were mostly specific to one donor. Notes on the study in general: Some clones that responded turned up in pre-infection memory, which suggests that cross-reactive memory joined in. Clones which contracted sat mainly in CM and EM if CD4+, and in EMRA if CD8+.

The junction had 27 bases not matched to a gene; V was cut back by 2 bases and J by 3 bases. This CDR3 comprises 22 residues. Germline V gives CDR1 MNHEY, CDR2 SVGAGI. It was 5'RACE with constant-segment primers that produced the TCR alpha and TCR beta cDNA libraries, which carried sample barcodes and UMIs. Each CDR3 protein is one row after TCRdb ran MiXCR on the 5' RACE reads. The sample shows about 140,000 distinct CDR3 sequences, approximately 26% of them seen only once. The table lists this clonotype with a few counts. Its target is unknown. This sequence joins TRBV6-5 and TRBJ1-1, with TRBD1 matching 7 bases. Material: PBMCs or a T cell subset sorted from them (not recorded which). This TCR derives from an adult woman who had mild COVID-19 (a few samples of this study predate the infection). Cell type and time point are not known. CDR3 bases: TGTGCCAGCAGTTACGAGCTGCTCCACGACGGGACAGACAGGCGTCTGGACACTGAAGCTTTCTTT. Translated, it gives CASSYELLHDGTDRRLDTEAFF.